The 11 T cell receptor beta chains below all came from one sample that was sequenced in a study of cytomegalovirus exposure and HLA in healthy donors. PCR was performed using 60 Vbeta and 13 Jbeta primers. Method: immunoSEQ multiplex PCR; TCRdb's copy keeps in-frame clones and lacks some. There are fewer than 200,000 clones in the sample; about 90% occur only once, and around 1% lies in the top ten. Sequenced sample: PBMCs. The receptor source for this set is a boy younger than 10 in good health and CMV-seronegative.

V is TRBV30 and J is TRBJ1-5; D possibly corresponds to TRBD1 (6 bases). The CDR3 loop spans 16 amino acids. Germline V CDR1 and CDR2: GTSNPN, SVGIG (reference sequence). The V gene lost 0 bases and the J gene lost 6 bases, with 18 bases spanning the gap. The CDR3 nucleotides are TGTGCCTGGAGTGTACCCGCGGGGGGCGCTCGTCAGCCCCAGCATTTT. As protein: CAWSVPAGGARQPQHF. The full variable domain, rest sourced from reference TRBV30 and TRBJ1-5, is SQTIHQWPATLVQPVGSPLSLECTVEGTSNPNLYWYRQAAGRGLQLLFYSVGIGQISSEVPQNLSASRPQDRQFILSSKKLLLSDSGFYLCAWSVPAGGARQPQHFGDGTRLSIL.

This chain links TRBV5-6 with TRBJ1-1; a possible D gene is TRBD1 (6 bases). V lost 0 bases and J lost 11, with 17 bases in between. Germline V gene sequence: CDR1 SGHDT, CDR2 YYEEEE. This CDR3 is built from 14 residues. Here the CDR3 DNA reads TGTGCCAGCAGCTTGGGGGGGCTGGGAATGTCGGCTTTCTTT. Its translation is CASSLGGLGMSAFF.

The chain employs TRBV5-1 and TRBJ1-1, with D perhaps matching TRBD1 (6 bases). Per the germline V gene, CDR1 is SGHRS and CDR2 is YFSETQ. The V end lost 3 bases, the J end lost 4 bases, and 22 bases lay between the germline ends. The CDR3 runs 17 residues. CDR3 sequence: CASSSHGQKSAGTEAFF. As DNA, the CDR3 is TGCGCCAGCAGCTCCCACGGACAGAAATCGGCGGGCACTGAAGCTTTCTTT.

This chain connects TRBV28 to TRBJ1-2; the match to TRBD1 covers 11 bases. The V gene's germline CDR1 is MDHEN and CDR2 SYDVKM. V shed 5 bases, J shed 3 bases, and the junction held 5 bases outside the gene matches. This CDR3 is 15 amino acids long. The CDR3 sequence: CASSRWDRGDYGYTF. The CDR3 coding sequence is TGTGCCAGCAGTCGCTGGGACAGGGGGGACTATGGCTACACCTTC.

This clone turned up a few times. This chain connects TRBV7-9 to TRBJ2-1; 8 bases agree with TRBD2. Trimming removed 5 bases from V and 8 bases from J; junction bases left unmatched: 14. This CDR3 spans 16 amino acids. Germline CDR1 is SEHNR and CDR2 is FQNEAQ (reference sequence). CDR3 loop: CASSTFSGGYHHEQFF. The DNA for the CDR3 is TGTGCCAGCAGCACCTTCAGCGGGGGATACCACCATGAGCAGTTCTTC.

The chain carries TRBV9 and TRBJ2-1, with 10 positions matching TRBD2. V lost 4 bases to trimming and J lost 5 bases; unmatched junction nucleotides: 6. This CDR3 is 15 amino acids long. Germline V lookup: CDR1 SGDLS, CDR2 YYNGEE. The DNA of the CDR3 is TGTGCCAGCAGCCCAACTAGCGGGGCTAACAATGAGCAGTTCTTC. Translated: CASSPTSGANNEQFF.

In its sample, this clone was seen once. The CDR3 region has the DNA TGTGCCAGCAGCGCTCGGAGAGTAGCTAACTATGGCTACACCTTC. Encoded protein: CASSARRVANYGYTF. This chain uses TRBV11-3 with TRBJ1-2; D is undetermined. Germline CDR1 reads SGHNT; CDR2 reads YENEEA. Trimming cost V 5 bases and J 0 bases, with 13 bases left between them. This CDR3 spans 15 amino acids.

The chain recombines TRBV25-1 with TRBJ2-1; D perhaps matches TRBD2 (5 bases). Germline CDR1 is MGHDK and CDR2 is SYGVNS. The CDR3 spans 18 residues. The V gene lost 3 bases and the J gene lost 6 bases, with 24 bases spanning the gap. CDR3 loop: CASSDNRFSTRASNEQFF. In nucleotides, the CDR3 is TGTGCCAGCAGTGACAATAGGTTTAGTACGCGGGCGAGCAATGAGCAGTTCTTC.

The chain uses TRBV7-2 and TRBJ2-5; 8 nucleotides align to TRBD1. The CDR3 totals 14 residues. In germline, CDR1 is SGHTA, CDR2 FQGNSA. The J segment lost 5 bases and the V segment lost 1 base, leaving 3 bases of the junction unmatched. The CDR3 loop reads CASSLGTGKETQYF. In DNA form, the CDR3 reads TGTGCCAGCAGCTTAGGGACAGGGAAGGAGACCCAGTACTTC.

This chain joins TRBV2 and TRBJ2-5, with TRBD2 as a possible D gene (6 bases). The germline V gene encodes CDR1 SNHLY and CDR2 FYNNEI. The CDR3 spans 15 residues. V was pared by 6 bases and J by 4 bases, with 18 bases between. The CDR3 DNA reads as TGTGCCAGCAGAGCGGGCACTAGCTCGGGAGAGACCCAGTACTTC. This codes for CASRAGTSSGETQYF.

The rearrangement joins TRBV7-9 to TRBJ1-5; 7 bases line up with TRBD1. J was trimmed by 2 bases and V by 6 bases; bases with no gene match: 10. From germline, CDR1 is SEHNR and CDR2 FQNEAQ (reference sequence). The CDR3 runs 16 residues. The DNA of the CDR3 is TGTGCCAGCAGTCAGAATGAGGGGGCCGGCAATCAGCCCCAGCATTTT. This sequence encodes CASSQNEGAGNQPQHF.